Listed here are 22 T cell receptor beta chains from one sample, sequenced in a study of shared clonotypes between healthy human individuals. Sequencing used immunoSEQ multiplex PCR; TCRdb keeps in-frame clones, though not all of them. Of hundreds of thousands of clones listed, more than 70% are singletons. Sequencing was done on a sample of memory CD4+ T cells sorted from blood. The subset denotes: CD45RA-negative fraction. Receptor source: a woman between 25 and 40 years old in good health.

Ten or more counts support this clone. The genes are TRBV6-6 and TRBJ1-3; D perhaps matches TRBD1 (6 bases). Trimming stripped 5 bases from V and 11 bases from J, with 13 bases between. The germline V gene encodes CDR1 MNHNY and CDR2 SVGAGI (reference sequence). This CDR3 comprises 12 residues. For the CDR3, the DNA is TGTGCCAGCAGTACTGGACAGACCCCCATATATTTT. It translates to CASSTGQTPIYF.

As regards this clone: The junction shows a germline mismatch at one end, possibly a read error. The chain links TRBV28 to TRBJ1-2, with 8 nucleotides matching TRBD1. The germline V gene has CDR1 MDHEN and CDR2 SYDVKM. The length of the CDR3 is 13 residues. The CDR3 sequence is CASSLSPGDRSYF. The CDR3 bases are TGTGCCAGCAGTTTATCCCCGGGGGACAGGTCTTACTTC.

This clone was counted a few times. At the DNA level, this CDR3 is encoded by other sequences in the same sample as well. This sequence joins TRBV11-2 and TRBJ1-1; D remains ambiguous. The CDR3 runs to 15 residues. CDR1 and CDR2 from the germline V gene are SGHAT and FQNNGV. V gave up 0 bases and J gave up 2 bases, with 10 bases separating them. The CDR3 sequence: CASSLDLGGNTEAFF. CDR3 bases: TGTGCCAGCAGCTTAGATCTGGGCGGAAACACTGAAGCTTTCTTT.

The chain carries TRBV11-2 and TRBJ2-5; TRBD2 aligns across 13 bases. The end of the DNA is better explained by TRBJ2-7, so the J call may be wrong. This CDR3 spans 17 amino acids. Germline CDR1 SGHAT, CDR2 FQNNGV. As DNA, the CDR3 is TGTGCCAGCAGCCCATTGACTAGCGGGAGGCGAGCCTACGAGCAGTACTTC. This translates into CASSPLTSGRRAYEQYF.

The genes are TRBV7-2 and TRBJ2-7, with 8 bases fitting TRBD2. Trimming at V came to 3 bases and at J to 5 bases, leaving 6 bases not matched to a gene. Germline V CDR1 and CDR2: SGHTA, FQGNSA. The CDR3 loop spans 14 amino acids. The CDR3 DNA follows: TGTGCCAGCAGCTTCCAAGCGGGAGATAACGAGCAGTACTTC. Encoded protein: CASSFQAGDNEQYF.

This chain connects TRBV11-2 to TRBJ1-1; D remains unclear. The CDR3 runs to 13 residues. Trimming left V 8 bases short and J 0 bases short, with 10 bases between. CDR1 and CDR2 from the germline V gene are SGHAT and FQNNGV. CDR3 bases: TGTGCCAGCCGAATTAAGGTGAACACTGAAGCTTTCTTT. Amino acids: CASRIKVNTEAFF.

The DNA for the CDR3 is TGCGCCAGCAGCTTGGACACAGGGTTCGGCTACACCTTC. It translates to CASSLDTGFGYTF. The chain links TRBV5-1 to TRBJ1-2, with D perhaps matching TRBD1 (6 bases). Trimming shortened V by 0 bases and J by 8 bases, and 11 bases separated the two germline ends. The CDR3 covers 13 residues. From germline, CDR1 is SGHRS and CDR2 YFSETQ.

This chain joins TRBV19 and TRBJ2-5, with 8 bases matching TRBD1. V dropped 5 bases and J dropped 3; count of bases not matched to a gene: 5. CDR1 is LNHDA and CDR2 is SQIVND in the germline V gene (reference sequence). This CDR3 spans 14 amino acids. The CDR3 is CASSARDRKETQYF. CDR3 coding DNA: TGTGCCAGTAGTGCCCGGGACAGGAAAGAGACCCAGTACTTC.

CDR3 nucleotides: TGCAGCGTTGGTAGGGAGGGCCCAGATACGCAGTATTTT. Translating it yields CSVGREGPDTQYF. This sequence joins TRBV29-1 and TRBJ2-3, with TRBD2 matching 7 bases. The CDR3 totals 13 residues. CDR1 and CDR2 (germline): SQVTM, ANQGSEA. Trimming at V came to 4 bases and at J to 4 bases, leaving 5 bases not matched to a gene.

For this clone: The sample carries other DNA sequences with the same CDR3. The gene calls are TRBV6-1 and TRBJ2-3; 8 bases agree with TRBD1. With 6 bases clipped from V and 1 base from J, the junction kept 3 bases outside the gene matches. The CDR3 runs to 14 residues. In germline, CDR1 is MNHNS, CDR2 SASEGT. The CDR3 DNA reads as TGTGCCAGCAGGGCGGGACAGGGCACAGATACGCAGTATTTT. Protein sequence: CASRAGQGTDTQYF.

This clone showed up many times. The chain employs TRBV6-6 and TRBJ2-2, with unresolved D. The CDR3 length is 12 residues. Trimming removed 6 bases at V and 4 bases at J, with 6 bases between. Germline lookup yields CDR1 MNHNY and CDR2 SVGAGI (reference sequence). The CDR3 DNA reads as TGTGCCAGCAGGACGGGCACCGGGGAGCTGTTTTTT. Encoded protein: CASRTGTGELFF.

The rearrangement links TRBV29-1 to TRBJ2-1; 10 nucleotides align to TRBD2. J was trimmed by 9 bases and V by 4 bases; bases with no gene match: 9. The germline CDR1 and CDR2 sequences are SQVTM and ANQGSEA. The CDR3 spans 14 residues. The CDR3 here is CSVVGTSAATEQFF. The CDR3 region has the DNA TGCAGCGTTGTAGGGACTAGCGCGGCTACTGAGCAGTTCTTC.

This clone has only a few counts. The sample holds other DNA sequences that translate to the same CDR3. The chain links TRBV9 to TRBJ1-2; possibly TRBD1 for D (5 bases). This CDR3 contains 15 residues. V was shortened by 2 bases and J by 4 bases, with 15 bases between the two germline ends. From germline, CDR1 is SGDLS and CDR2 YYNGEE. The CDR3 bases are TGTGCCAGCAGCGTTGAGGAGGGGACTCTCTATGGCTACACCTTC. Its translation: CASSVEEGTLYGYTF.

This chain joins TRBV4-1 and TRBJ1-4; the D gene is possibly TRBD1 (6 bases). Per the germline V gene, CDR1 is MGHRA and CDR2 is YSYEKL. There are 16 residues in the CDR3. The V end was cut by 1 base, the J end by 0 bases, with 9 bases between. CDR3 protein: CASSQGQGPTNEKLFF. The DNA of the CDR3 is TGCGCCAGCAGCCAAGGGCAGGGGCCAACTAATGAAAAACTGTTTTTT.

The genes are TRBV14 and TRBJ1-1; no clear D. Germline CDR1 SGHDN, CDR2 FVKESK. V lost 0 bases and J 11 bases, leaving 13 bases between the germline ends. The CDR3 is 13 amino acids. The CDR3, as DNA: TGTGCCAGCAGCCAAGAGACTTATAGTGATGCTTTCTTT. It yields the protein CASSQETYSDAFF.

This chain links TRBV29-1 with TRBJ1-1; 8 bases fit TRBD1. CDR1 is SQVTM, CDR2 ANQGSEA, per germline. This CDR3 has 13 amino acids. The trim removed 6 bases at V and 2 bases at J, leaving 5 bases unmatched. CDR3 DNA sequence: TGCAGCGTACTAGACAGGGGAAACACTGAAGCTTTCTTT. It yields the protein CSVLDRGNTEAFF.

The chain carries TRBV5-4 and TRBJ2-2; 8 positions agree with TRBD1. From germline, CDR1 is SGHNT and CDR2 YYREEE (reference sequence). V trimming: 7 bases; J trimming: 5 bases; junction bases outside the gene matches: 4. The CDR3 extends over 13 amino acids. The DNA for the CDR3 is TGTGCCAGCGTGGACAGGGAGACCGGGGAGCTGTTTTTT. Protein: CASVDRETGELFF.

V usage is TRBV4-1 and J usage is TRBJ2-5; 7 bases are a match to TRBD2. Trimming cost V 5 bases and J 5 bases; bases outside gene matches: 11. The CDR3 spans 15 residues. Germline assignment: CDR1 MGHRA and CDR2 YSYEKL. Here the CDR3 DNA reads TGCGCCAGCAGCGAAGGGCCGGGGGGAACCGAGACCCAGTACTTC. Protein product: CASSEGPGGTETQYF.

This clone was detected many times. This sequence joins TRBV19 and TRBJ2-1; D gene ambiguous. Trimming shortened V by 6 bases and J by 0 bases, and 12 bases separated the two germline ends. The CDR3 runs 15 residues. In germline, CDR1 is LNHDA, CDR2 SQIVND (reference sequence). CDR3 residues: CASSTSWSSYNEQFF. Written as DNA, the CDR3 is TGTGCCAGTAGCACAAGCTGGAGCTCCTACAATGAGCAGTTCTTC. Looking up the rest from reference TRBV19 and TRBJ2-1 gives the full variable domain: DGGITQSPKYLFRKEGQNVTLSCEQNLNHDAMYWYRQDPGQGLRLIYYSQIVNDFQKGDIAEGYSVSREKKESFPLTVTSAQKNPTAFYLCASSTSWSSYNEQFFGPGTRLTVL.

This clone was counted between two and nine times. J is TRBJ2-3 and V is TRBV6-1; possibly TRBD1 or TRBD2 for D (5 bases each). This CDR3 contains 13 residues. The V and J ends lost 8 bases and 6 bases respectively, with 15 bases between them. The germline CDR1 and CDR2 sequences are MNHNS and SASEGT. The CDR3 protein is CASLGPPGDTQYF. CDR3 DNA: TGTGCCAGCCTGGGGCCCCCGGGGGATACGCAGTATTTT.

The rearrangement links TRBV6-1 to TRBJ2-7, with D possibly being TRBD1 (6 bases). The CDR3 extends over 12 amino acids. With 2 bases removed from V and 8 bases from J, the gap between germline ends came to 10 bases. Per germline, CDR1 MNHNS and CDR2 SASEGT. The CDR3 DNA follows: TGTGCCAGCAGTGAACAGGGGTGGAAGCAGTACTTC. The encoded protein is CASSEQGWKQYF.

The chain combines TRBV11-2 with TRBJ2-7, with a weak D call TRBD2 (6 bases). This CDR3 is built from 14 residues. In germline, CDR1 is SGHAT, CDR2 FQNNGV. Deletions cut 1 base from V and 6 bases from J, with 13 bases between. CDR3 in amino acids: CASSLGVSGVEQYF. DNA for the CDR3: TGTGCCAGCAGCTTAGGCGTTAGCGGCGTCGAGCAGTACTTC. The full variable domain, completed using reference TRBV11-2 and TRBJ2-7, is EAGVAQSPRYKIIEKRQSVAFWCNPISGHATLYWYQQILGQGPKLLIQFQNNGVVDDSQLPKDRFSAERLKGVDSTLKIQPAKLEDSAVYLCASSLGVSGVEQYFGPGTRLTVT.